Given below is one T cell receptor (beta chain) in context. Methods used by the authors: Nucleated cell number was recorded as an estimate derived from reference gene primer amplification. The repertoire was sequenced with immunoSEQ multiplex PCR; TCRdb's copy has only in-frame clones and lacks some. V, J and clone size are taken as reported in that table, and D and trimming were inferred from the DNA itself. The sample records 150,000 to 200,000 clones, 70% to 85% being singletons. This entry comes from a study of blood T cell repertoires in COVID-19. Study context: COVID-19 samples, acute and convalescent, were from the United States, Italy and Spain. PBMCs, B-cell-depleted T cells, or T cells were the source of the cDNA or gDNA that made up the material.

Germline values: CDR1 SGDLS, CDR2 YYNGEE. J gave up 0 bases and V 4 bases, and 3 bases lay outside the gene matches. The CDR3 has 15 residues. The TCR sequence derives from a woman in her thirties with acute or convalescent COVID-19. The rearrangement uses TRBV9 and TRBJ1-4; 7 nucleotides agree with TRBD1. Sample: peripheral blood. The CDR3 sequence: CASSPGTATNEKLFF. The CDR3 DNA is TGTGCCAGCAGCCCGGGGACAGCAACTAATGAAAAACTGTTTTTT.